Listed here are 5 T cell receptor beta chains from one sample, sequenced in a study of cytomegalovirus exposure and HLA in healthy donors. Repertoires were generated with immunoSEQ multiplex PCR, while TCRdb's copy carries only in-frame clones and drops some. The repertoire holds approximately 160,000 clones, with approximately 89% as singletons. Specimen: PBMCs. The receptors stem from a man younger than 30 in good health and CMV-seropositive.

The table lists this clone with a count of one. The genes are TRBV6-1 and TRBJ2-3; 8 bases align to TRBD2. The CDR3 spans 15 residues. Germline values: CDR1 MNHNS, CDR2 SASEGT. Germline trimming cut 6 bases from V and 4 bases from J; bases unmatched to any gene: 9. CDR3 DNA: TGTGCCAGCAGATACCAAGCGGGAGCCCCAGATACGCAGTATTTT. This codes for CASRYQAGAPDTQYF.

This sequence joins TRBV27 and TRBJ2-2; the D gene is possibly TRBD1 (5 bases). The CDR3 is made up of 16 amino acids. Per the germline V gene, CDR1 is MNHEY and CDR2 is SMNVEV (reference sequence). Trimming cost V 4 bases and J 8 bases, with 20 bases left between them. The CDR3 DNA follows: TGTGCCAGCAGTTCTCGGTCTGGGGCGCGGATAGGGGAGCTGTTTTTT. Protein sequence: CASSSRSGARIGELFF.

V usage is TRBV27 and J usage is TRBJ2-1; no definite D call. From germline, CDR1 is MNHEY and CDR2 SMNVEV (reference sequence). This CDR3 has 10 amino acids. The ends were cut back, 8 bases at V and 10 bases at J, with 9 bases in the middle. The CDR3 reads CASGDSEQFF. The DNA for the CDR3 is TGTGCCAGCGGTGATAGCGAGCAGTTCTTC.

The CDR3 nucleotides are TGTGCCAGCAGCTTAACCGTTGGGAGGAACACCGGGGAGCTGTTTTTT. Residues: CASSLTVGRNTGELFF. The rearrangement joins TRBV11-2 to TRBJ2-2, with D tentatively TRBD2 (5 bases). The V end was cut by 2 bases, the J end by 1 base, with 11 bases between. Per the germline V gene, CDR1 is SGHAT and CDR2 is FQNNGV. The CDR3 is 16 residues long. The full variable domain, with the rest looked up from reference TRBV11-2 and TRBJ2-2, is EAGVAQSPRYKIIEKRQSVAFWCNPISGHATLYWYQQILGQGPKLLIQFQNNGVVDDSQLPKDRFSAERLKGVDSTLKIQPAKLEDSAVYLCASSLTVGRNTGELFFGEGSRLTVL.

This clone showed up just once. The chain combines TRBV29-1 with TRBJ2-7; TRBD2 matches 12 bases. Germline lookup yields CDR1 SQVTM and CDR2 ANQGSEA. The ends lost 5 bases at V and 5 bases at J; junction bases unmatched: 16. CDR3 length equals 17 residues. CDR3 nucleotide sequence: TGCAGCGTTCTCGTGACTAGCGGGAGCGGGATGCCCCACGAGCAGTACTTC. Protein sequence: CSVLVTSGSGMPHEQYF.